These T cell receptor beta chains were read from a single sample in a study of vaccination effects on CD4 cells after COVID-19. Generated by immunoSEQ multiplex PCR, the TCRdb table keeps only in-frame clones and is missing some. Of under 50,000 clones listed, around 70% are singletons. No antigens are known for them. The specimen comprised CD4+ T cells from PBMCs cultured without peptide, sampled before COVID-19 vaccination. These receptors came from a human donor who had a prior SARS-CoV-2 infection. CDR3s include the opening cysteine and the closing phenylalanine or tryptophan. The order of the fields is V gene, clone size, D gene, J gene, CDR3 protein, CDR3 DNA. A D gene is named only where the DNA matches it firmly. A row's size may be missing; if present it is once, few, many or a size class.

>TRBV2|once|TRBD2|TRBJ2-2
CASSGLAGGYRELFF
TGTGCCAGCAGTGGGCTAGCGGGGGGGTACCGGGAGCTGTTTTTT
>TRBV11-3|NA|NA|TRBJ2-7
CASRKTAVYEQYF
TGTGCCAGCAGGAAGACAGCCGTCTACGAGCAGTACTTC
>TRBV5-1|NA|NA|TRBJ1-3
CASSLGQSGNTIYF
TGCGCCAGCAGCTTGGGCCAGTCTGGAAACACCATATATTTT
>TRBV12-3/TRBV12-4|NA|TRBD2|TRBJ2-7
CASTGTTSYEQYF
TGTGCCAGCACCGGGACTACTTCCTACGAGCAGTACTTC
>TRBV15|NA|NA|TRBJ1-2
CATSRDLLNYGYTF
TGTGCCACCAGCAGAGATCTCCTTAACTATGGCTACACCTTC
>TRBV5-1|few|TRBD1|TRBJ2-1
CASSLGRGHLGEQFF
TGCGCCAGCAGCTTGGGCAGGGGGCATTTAGGTGAGCAGTTCTTC
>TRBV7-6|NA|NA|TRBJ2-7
CASSPPQRQGGEQYF
TGTGCCAGCAGCCCACCCCAACGGCAGGGAGGCGAGCAGTACTTC
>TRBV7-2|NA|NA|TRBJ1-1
CASSVAAGIVEAFF
TGTGCCAGCAGCGTAGCGGCCGGGATTGTTGAAGCTTTCTTT
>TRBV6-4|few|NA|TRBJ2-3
CASSDSDATDTQYF
TGTGCCAGCAGTGACTCTGATGCCACAGATACGCAGTATTTT
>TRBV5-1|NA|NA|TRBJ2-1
CASSLDRAELGEQFF
TGCGCCAGCAGCTTGGACAGGGCGGAACTGGGTGAGCAGTTCTTC
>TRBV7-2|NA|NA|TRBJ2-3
CASSLVVDSPDTQYF
TGTGCCAGCAGCTTAGTAGTAGATTCCCCAGATACGCAGTATTTT
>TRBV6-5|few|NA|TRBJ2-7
CASSYLGRGLGVVYF
TGTGCCAGCAGTTACCTAGGACGTGGTTTGGGGGTTGTGTACTTC
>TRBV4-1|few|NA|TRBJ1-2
CASSQEINPYRGYTF
TGCGCCAGCAGCCAAGAAATTAATCCGTATCGGGGCTACACCTTC
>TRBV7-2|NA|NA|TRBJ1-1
CASSKNRGNTEAFF
TGTGCCAGCAGCAAGAACAGAGGGAACACTGAAGCTTTCTTT
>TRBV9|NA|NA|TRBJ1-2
CASSVASPRASADRDHYGYTF
TGTGCCAGCAGCGTAGCGAGCCCCAGGGCGTCGGCCGACCGGGACCACTATGGCTACACCTTC
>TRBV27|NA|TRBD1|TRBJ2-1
CASSLEPWTGGSSYNEQFF
TGTGCCAGCAGTTTAGAACCTTGGACAGGGGGTAGCTCCTACAATGAGCAGTTCTTC
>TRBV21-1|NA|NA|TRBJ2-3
CASSRDKPGVVAGREAVDTQYF
TGTGCCAGCAGCAGGGACAAGCCGGGTGTGGTAGCGGGACGGGAAGCTGTAGATACGCAGTATTTT
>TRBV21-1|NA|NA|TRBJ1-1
CASSKVRTGPLRGNTEAFF
TGTGCCAGCAGCAAGGTTAGAACAGGGCCCCTCAGGGGGAACACTGAAGCTTTCTTT